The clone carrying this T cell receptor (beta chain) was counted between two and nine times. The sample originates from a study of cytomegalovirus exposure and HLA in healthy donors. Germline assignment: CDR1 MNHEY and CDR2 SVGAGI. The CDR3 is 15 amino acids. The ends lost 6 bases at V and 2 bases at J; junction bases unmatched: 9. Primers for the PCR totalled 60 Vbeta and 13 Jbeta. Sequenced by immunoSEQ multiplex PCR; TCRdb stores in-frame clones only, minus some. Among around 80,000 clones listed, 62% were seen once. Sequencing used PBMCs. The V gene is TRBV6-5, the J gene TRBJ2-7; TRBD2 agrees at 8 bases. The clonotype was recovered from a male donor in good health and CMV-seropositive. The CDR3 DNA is TGTGCCAGCAGCCAATACGCGGGGGGACCCTACGAGCAGTACTTC. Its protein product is CASSQYAGGPYEQYF.